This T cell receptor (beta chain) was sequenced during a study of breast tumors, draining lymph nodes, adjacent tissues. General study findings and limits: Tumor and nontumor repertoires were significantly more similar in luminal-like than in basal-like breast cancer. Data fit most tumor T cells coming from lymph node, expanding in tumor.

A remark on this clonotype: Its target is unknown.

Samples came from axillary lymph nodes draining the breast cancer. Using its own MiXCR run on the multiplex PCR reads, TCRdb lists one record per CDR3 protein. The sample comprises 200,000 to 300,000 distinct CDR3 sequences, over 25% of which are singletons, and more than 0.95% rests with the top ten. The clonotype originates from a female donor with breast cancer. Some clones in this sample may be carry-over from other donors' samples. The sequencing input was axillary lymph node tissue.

CDR3 region: CASRRWGLVGNEQFF. The CDR3 nucleotides are TGTGCCAGCCGCCGGTGGGGACTAGTGGGCAATGAGCAGTTCTTC. The rearrangement joins TRBV11-2 to TRBJ2-1, with 8 positions matching TRBD2. Germline assignment: CDR1 SGHAT and CDR2 FQNNGV. The CDR3 extends over 15 amino acids. J lost 6 bases, V lost 8 bases, and 12 bases had no gene match.